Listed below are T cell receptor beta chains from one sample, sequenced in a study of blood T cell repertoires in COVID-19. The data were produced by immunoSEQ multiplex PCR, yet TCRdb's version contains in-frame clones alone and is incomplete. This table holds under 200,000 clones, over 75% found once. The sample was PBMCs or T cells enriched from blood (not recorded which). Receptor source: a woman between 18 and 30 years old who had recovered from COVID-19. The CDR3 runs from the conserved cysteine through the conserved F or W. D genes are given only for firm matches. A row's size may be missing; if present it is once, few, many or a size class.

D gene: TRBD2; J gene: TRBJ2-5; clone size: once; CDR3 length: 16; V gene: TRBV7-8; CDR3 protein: CASSLVVAGGPETQYF; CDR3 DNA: TGTGCCAGCAGCTTAGTTGTGGCGGGAGGGCCTGAGACCCAGTACTTC
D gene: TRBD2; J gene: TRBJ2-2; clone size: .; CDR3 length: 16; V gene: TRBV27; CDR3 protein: CASSYRTSGSTGELFF; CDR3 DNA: TGTGCCAGCAGTTACCGGACTAGCGGGAGCACCGGGGAGCTGTTTTTT
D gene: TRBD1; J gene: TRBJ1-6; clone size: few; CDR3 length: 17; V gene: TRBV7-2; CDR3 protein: CASSERGGQGALSPLHF; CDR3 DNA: TGTGCCAGCAGCGAAAGGGGGGGCCAGGGGGCGCTTTCACCCCTCCACTTT
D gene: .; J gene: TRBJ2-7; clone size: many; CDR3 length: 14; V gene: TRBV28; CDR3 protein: CASSPHSRGGEQYF; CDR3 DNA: TGTGCCAGCAGTCCTCATTCACGAGGGGGCGAGCAGTACTTC
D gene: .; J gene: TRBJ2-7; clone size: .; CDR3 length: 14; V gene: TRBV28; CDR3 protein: CASSSGLALYEQYF; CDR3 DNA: TGTGCCAGCAGTTCCGGTTTAGCGCTGTACGAGCAGTACTTC
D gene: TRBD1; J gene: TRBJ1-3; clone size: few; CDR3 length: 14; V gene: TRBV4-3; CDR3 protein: CASSPLTGADTIYF; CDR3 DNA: TGCGCCAGCAGCCCATTAACAGGGGCGGACACCATATATTTT
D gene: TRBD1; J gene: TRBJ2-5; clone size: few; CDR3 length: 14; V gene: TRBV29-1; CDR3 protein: CSVATGTGWETQYF; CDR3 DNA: TGCAGCGTGGCTACCGGGACAGGGTGGGAGACCCAGTACTTC
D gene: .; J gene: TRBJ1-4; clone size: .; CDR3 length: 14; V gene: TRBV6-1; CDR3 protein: CASSDGGPNEKLFF; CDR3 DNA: TGTGCCAGCAGTGACGGGGGGCCTAATGAAAAACTGTTTTTT
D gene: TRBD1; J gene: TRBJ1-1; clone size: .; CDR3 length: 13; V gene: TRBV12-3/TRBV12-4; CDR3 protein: CATRQGLNTEAFF; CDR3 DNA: TGTGCCACCAGACAGGGGTTGAACACTGAAGCTTTCTTT
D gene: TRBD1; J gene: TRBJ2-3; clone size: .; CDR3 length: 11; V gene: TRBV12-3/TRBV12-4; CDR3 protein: CASTETGCPYF; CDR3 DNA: TGTGCCAGCACCGAGACAGGGTGCCCGTATTTT
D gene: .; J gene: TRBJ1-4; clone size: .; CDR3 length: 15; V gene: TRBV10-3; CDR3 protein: CAISESAEEGEKLFF; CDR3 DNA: TGTGCCATCAGTGAGTCCGCGGAGGAAGGTGAAAAACTGTTTTTT
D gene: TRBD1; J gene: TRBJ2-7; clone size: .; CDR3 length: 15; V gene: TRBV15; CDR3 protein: CATSRETGVLREQYF; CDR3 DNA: TGTGCCACCAGCAGAGAGACAGGGGTCTTGAGGGAGCAGTACTTC
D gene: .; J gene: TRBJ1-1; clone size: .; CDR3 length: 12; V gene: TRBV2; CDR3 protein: CASNPGRTEAFF; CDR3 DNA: TGTGCCAGCAACCCGGGGAGAACTGAAGCTTTCTTT